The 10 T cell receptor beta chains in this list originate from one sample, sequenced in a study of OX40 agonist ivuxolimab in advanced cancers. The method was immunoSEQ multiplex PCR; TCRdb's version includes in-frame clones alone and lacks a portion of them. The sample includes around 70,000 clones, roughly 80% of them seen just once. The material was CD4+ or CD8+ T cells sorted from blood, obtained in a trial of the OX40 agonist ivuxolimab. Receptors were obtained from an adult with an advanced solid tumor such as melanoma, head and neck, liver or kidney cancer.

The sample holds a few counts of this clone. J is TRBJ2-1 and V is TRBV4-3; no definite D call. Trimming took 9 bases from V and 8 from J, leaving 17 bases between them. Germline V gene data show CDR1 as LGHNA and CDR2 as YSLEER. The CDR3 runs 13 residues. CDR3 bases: TGCGCCAGTCGGCAGCAAATTAGTGATGAGCAGTTCTTC. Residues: CASRQQISDEQFF.

CDR3 bases: TGTGCCAGCAGCTTAGTTGGGACTTGGGGAGGGGGAGATCAGCCCCAGCATTTT. Residues: CASSLVGTWGGGDQPQHF. The genes are TRBV7-2 and TRBJ1-5, with D maybe TRBD1 (6 bases). CDR3 length: 18 amino acids. V lost 1 base and J lost 5, with 21 bases in between. Germline values: CDR1 SGHTA, CDR2 FQGNSA.

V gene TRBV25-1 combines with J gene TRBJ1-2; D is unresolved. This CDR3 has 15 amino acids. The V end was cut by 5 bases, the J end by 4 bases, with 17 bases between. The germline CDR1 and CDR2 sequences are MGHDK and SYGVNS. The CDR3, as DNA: TGTGCCAGCAGTCGTCAACTGGGAAAGACCTATGGCTACACCTTC. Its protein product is CASSRQLGKTYGYTF.

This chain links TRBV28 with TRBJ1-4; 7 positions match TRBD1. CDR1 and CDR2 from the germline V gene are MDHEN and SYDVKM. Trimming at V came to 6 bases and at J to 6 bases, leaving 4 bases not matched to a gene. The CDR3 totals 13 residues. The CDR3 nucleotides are TGTGCCAGCAGGACAGGGTCGTATGAAAAACTGTTTTTT. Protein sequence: CASRTGSYEKLFF.

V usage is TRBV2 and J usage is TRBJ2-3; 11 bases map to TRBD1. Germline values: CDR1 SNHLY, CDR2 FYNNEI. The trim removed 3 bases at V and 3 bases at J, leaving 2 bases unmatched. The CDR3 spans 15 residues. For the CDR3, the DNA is TGTGCCAGCAGTGATGGGGACAGGGGGACAGATACGCAGTATTTT. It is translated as CASSDGDRGTDTQYF.

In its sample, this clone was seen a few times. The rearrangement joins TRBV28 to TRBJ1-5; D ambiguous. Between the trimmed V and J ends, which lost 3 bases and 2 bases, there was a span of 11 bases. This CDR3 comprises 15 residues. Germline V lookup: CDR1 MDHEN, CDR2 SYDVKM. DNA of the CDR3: TGTGCCAGCAGTTTCCCCGGGGAGGGCAATCAGCCCCAGCATTTT. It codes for CASSFPGEGNQPQHF. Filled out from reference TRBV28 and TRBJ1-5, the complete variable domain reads DVKVTQSSRYLVKRTGEKVFLECVQDMDHENMFWYRQDPGLGLRLIYFSYDVKMKEKGDIPEGYSVSREKKERFSLILESASTNQTSMYLCASSFPGEGNQPQHFGDGTRLSIL.

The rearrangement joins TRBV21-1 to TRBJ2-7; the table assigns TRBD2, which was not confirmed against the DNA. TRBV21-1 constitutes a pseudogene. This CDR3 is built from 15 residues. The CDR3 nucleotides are TGTGCCAGCAGCAAGGGTAGCGGGCCGCGGGACGAGCAGTACTTC. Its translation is CASSKGSGPRDEQYF.

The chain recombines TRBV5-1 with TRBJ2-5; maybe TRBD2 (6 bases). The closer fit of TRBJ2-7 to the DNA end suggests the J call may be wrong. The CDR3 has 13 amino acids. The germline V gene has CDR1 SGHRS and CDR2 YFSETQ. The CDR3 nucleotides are TGCGCCAGCAGCAAGGGACTTTCCTACGAGCAGTACTTC. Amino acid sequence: CASSKGLSYEQYF.

The CDR3 loop is CASSLRTSGGPDTQYF. CDR3 in DNA: TGTGCCAGCAGCCTTAGGACTAGCGGGGGCCCAGATACGCAGTATTTT. The rearrangement uses TRBV7-2 and TRBJ2-3, with 13 bases fitting TRBD2. With V trimmed by 5 bases and J by 4 bases, 6 bases remained unmatched. The CDR3 contains 16 residues. Germline V gene sequence: CDR1 SGHTA, CDR2 FQGNSA.

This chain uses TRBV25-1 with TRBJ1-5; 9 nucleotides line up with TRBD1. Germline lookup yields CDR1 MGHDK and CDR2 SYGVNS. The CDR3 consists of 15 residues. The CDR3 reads CGTKQGARSNQPQHF. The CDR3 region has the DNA TGTGGGACAAAACAGGGGGCGCGGAGCAATCAGCCCCAGCATTTT.